This T cell receptor beta chain comes out of a study of T-cell memory formation after mild COVID-19. General observations from the study: The SARS-CoV-2 specificity of second-wave clones reaching peak at day 37 remained unverified.

This clonotype has just a few counts. What it binds is not known. Trimming cost V 6 bases and J 4 bases, with 13 bases left between them. The CDR3 is 13 residues long. From germline, CDR1 is SQVTM and CDR2 ANQGSEA. TCRdb called the 5' RACE reads again in MiXCR, with one record for every CDR3 protein. The sample includes about 430,000 distinct CDR3 sequences, approximately 19% of them seen just once. This TCR was recovered from a man in his late teens or twenties who had mild COVID-19 (a few samples of this study predate the infection). Cell type and time point are not known. Sequencing used PBMCs or a T cell subset sorted from them (not recorded which). This chain joins TRBV29-1 and TRBJ1-5; D gene unclear. The CDR3 here is CSVAGSPNQPQHF. CDR3 nucleotide sequence: TGCAGCGTGGCAGGCAGTCCAAATCAGCCCCAGCATTTT.